What follows are 27 T cell receptor beta chains derived from one specimen sequenced in a study of cytomegalovirus exposure and HLA in healthy donors (dated by TCRdb to about 2017). The protocol used for the library was the immunoSEQ multiplex PCR assay. A mixture of 60 forward primers for TCR Vbeta segments and 13 reverse primers for TCR Jbeta segments was used in the multiplex PCR. Here the immuneACCESS table is served through TCRdb, limited to in-frame sequences with V and J called. Missing clones are a known gap in these copies; in checked studies unresolved V genes cover under half, and the rest lacks a known reason. Recorded for this sample are some 120,000 clones; about 80% of them occurred a single time. The ten largest clones capture approximately 2% of the sample. Sequences were obtained from PBMCs. The receptors shown here come from a man younger than 35 in good health and CMV-seronegative.

V gene TRBV14 combines with J gene TRBJ1-2; D gene ambiguous. The CDR3 is made up of 14 amino acids. Per the germline V gene, CDR1 is SGHDN and CDR2 is FVKESK. The V end lost 4 bases, the J end lost 2 bases, and 11 bases lay between the germline ends. The CDR3 protein is CASSPLRRNYGYTF. Here the CDR3 DNA reads TGTGCCAGCAGCCCCCTAAGAAGAAACTATGGCTACACCTTC.

This clone was seen once. This chain joins TRBV18 and TRBJ2-3, with 12 bases fitting TRBD2. With V trimmed by 3 bases and J by 4 bases, 8 bases remained unmatched. This CDR3 spans 17 amino acids. Germline lookup yields CDR1 KGHSH and CDR2 LQKENI. Here the CDR3 reads CASSPGVLAGGPDTQYF. CDR3 in DNA: TGTGCCAGCTCACCGGGAGTTCTAGCGGGAGGGCCAGATACGCAGTATTTT.

This sequence joins TRBV18 and TRBJ2-1; unclear D gene. The V and J ends lost 3 bases and 5 bases respectively, with 8 bases between them. Germline CDR1 and CDR2: KGHSH and LQKENI. This CDR3 region has 13 residues. The CDR3 DNA reads TGTGCCAGCTCACCGTCGATAGACAATGAGCAGTTCTTC. It codes for CASSPSIDNEQFF.

The chain joins TRBV11-1 to TRBJ2-3; TRBD2 matches at 7 bases. The CDR3 is 17 amino acids. Germline-derived CDR1 and CDR2 are SGHAT and FQDESV (reference sequence). J gave up 0 bases and V 4 bases, and 10 bases lay outside the gene matches. The CDR3 DNA sequence: TGTGCCAGCAGCTCCTCCTGGGTTAGCGGGAGCACAGATACGCAGTATTTT. It specifies CASSSSWVSGSTDTQYF.

The chain combines TRBV2 with TRBJ2-7; D perhaps matches TRBD2 (5 bases). Germline-derived CDR1 and CDR2 are SNHLY and FYNNEI. Trimming pared 10 bases from V and 3 bases from J, leaving 16 bases between. The CDR3 contains 13 residues. CDR3: CATKRTAGYEQYF. DNA for the CDR3: TGTGCCACCAAGCGGACTGCCGGCTACGAGCAGTACTTC.

The chain recombines TRBV6-5 with TRBJ1-1; D gene unclear. Germline CDR1 reads MNHEY; CDR2 reads SVGAGI. The ends were cut back, 0 bases at V and 0 bases at J, with 8 bases in the middle. The CDR3 length is 15 residues. The CDR3 region has the DNA TGTGCCAGCAGTTACTCGATAGAGATGAACACTGAAGCTTTCTTT. This sequence encodes CASSYSIEMNTEAFF.

The chain carries TRBV18 and TRBJ1-3, with D perhaps TRBD1 (6 bases). The germline CDR1 and CDR2 sequences are KGHSH and LQKENI. CDR3 length: 15 amino acids. Trimming left V 6 bases short and J 0 bases short, with 12 bases between. The chain's CDR3 is CASSEGQISGNTIYF. Written as DNA, the CDR3 is TGTGCCAGCTCGGAAGGACAGATCTCTGGAAACACCATATATTTT. Supplemented by reference TRBV18 and TRBJ1-3, the full variable domain reads NAGVMQNPRHLVRRRGQEARLRCSPMKGHSHVYWYRQLPEEGLKFMVYLQKENIIDESGMPKERFSAEFPKEGPSILRIQQVVRGDSAAYFCASSEGQISGNTIYFGEGSWLTVV.

The chain links TRBV7-8 to TRBJ2-3; D possibly corresponds to TRBD2 (5 bases). The CDR3 is 17 amino acids. The V end was cut by 5 bases, the J end by 1 base, with 19 bases between. CDR1 is SGHVS, CDR2 FQNEAQ, per germline. The CDR3 region is CASSPRRVSGGTDTQYF. CDR3 bases: TGTGCCAGCAGCCCTCGTAGGGTGAGCGGCGGCACAGATACGCAGTATTTT.

The sample holds a few counts of this clone. The chain uses TRBV5-1 and TRBJ1-2, with D unresolved. Germline loops: CDR1 SGHRS, CDR2 YFSETQ. Trimming shortened V by 0 bases and J by 2 bases, and 11 bases separated the two germline ends. The CDR3 has 15 amino acids. The DNA for the CDR3 is TGCGCCAGCAGCTTGGGGTTGCGCGGAAACTATGGCTACACCTTC. Translated, it gives CASSLGLRGNYGYTF.

The chain carries TRBV2 and TRBJ1-5; TRBD1 matches 7 bases. The CDR3 contains 15 residues. The ends lost 10 bases at V and 3 bases at J; junction bases unmatched: 12. CDR1 and CDR2 from the germline V gene are SNHLY and FYNNEI. The CDR3 sequence: CATQPDRFFNQPQHF. The CDR3 DNA is TGTGCCACCCAACCGGACAGGTTCTTCAATCAGCCCCAGCATTTT.

The table lists this clone with a few counts. J is TRBJ1-2 and V is TRBV5-4; possible D gene TRBD1, 5 bases. Trimming left V 0 bases short and J 1 base short, with 13 bases between. Germline CDR1 reads SGHNT; CDR2 reads YYREEE (reference sequence). The CDR3 runs 16 residues. The CDR3 DNA follows: TGTGCCAGCAGCTTGGCGGGCAGGGACTTTAACTATGGCTACACCTTC. Its protein product is CASSLAGRDFNYGYTF.

This clone showed up just once. The rearrangement links TRBV6-6 to TRBJ2-1, with TRBD2 identical over 9 bases. From germline, CDR1 is MNHNY and CDR2 SVGAGI (reference sequence). V was clipped by 8 bases and J by 8 bases; unmatched bases: 7. The CDR3 is made up of 13 amino acids. The CDR3 reads CASRLAGADEQFF. The CDR3 nucleotides are TGTGCCAGCCGTTTAGCGGGGGCCGATGAGCAGTTCTTC.

This sequence joins TRBV6-6 and TRBJ1-1; the D is unclear. The CDR3 extends over 15 amino acids. The V end lost 5 bases, the J end lost 0 bases, and 13 bases lay between the germline ends. CDR1 is MNHNY, CDR2 SVGAGI, per germline (reference sequence). The DNA of the CDR3 is TGTGCCAGCAGTCCGTACTATTCCTTGAACACTGAAGCTTTCTTT. Protein product: CASSPYYSLNTEAFF.

This chain joins TRBV9 and TRBJ2-5; 11 bases agree with TRBD2. Germline CDR1 and CDR2: SGDLS and YYNGEE. The trim removed 3 bases at V and 7 bases at J, leaving 5 bases unmatched. The CDR3 runs 14 residues. The CDR3 reads CASSGLAGSGTQYF. DNA for the CDR3: TGTGCCAGCAGCGGACTAGCGGGATCCGGGACCCAGTACTTC.

This rearrangement joins TRBV9 to TRBJ1-1, with 10 bases lining up with TRBD1. Germline CDR1 reads SGDLS; CDR2 reads YYNGEE. There are 15 residues in the CDR3. Trimming cost V 3 bases and J 1 base; bases outside gene matches: 3. CDR3 amino acids: CASSARQGANTEAFF. In DNA, the CDR3 is TGTGCCAGCAGCGCCCGACAGGGGGCGAACACTGAAGCTTTCTTT. The variable domain in full, with the rest retrieved from reference TRBV9 and TRBJ1-1, is DSGVTQTPKHLITATGQRVTLRCSPRSGDLSVYWYQQSLDQGLQFLIQYYNGEERAKGNILERFSAQQFPDLHSELNLSSLELGDSALYFCASSARQGANTEAFFGQGTRLTVV.

The chain carries TRBV5-1 and TRBJ1-2, with 9 bases fitting TRBD1. The CDR3 has 17 amino acids. Germline assignment: CDR1 SGHRS and CDR2 YFSETQ. The J segment lost 1 base and the V segment lost 3 bases, leaving 10 bases of the junction unmatched. CDR3 loop: CASSYAGTGRINYGYTF. The CDR3, as DNA: TGCGCCAGCAGCTACGCCGGGACAGGGAGGATTAACTATGGCTACACCTTC.

The J gene is TRBJ2-2, the V gene TRBV5-1, with D tentatively TRBD2 (7 bases). The germline CDR1 and CDR2 sequences are SGHRS and YFSETQ. Deletions cut 8 bases from V and 1 base from J, with 15 bases between. CDR3 length: 15 residues. CDR3 DNA: TGCGCCAGTAGGGGGGGCGGCATGAACACCGGGGAGCTGTTTTTT. Translating it yields CASRGGGMNTGELFF.

This rearrangement joins TRBV27 to TRBJ2-1; 10 nucleotides align to TRBD2. In germline, CDR1 is MNHEY, CDR2 SMNVEV (reference sequence). V lost 0 bases, J lost 8 bases, and 4 bases stayed unmatched. CDR3 length equals 15 residues. The CDR3 DNA sequence: TGTGCCAGCAGTTTATCGCTCCTAGCGGGAGATGAGCAGTTCTTC. The encoded protein is CASSLSLLAGDEQFF.

V is TRBV5-4 and J is TRBJ2-7, with 9 bases that match TRBD1. V shed 4 bases and J 4 bases; nucleotides not matched to a gene: 12. This CDR3 comprises 16 residues. In germline, CDR1 is SGHNT, CDR2 YYREEE (reference sequence). The chain's CDR3 is CASSIGGNRGLYEQYF. CDR3 sequence (DNA): TGTGCCAGCAGCATCGGGGGGAACAGGGGGCTGTACGAGCAGTACTTC.

This sequence joins TRBV19 and TRBJ2-3; the D gene is possibly TRBD2 (5 bases). This CDR3 has 14 amino acids. Germline values: CDR1 LNHDA, CDR2 SQIVND (reference sequence). V was pared by 7 bases and J by 0 bases, with 11 bases between. The CDR3 here is CASISSGSTDTQYF. The CDR3 nucleotides read TGTGCCAGTATTTCAAGCGGAAGCACAGATACGCAGTATTTT.

The V and J genes are TRBV5-4 and TRBJ2-1; 10 bases map to TRBD1. Germline V gene lookup returns CDR1 SGHNT and CDR2 YYREEE (reference sequence). Unmatched junction bases numbered 2, after V lost 0 bases and J lost 2 bases. The CDR3 runs to 16 residues. The CDR3 DNA sequence: TGTGCCAGCAGCTTGGGACAGGGGGCCCCCTACAATGAGCAGTTCTTC. Translation: CASSLGQGAPYNEQFF.

This clone has a single count. The rearrangement uses TRBV6-5 and TRBJ2-7, with D possibly being TRBD2 (5 bases). The CDR3 runs 16 residues. Trimming left V 2 bases short and J 4 bases short, with 18 bases between. Per the germline V gene, CDR1 is MNHEY and CDR2 is SVGAGI. CDR3 nucleotide sequence: TGTGCCAGCAGTTACACCCTATCGGGGTATGGGTACGAGCAGTACTTC. This gives the protein CASSYTLSGYGYEQYF.

The V and J genes are TRBV29-1 and TRBJ2-6; 9 bases are a match to TRBD1. The CDR3 runs to 20 residues. J lost 1 base, V lost 0 bases, and 13 bases had no gene match. Germline V gene lookup returns CDR1 SQVTM and CDR2 ANQGSEA. The CDR3 is CSVEDWSPGQGTSGANVLTF. CDR3 bases: TGCAGCGTTGAAGATTGGTCACCGGGACAGGGCACATCTGGGGCCAACGTCCTGACTTTC.

This sequence joins TRBV9 and TRBJ2-7, with D tentatively TRBD1 (6 bases). The CDR3 consists of 15 residues. V gave up 0 bases and J gave up 6 bases, with 16 bases separating them. Germline V lookup: CDR1 SGDLS, CDR2 YYNGEE. The CDR3 spells CASSVDRARESEQYF. The DNA for the CDR3 is TGTGCCAGCAGCGTAGACAGGGCCAGGGAGAGCGAGCAGTACTTC.

The chain combines TRBV2 with TRBJ1-5, with D perhaps TRBD1 (6 bases). The V gene lost 6 bases and the J gene lost 0 bases, with 18 bases spanning the gap. This CDR3 region has 17 residues. Germline CDR1 reads SNHLY; CDR2 reads FYNNEI. The CDR3 coding sequence is TGTGCCAGCAGCTATAGGACAGATACCTATAGCAATCAGCCCCAGCATTTT. Its translation is CASSYRTDTYSNQPQHF.

The chain couples TRBV4-1 to TRBJ2-5, with D possibly TRBD2 on 6 matching bases. The J call may be incorrect, as the DNA end agrees better with TRBJ2-7. This CDR3 is 14 amino acids long. Germline V gene sequence: CDR1 MGHRA, CDR2 YSYEKL. CDR3: CASSQIGSSYEQYF. The CDR3 bases are TGCGCCAGCAGCCAAATCGGGAGTTCCTACGAGCAGTACTTC.

V usage is TRBV18 and J usage is TRBJ1-6; 7 bases align to TRBD1. The CDR3 runs 16 residues. V was pared by 1 base and J by 7 bases, with 7 bases of the junction left unmatched. From germline, CDR1 is KGHSH and CDR2 LQKENI. In DNA, the CDR3 is TGTGCCAGCTCACCACGTATTCAGGGGGACAATTCACCCCTCCACTTT. It specifies CASSPRIQGDNSPLHF.